These 18 T cell receptor beta chains were all obtained from the same sample, sequenced in a study of blood T cell repertoires in COVID-19 (dated by TCRdb to about 2020). Library construction relied on the immunoSEQ multiplex PCR assay. Sourced from immuneACCESS, this table was stored by TCRdb with only in-frame sequences that have V and J called. A share of the clones is absent; for the studies checked, an unresolved V gene accounts for under half, and the remainder has no known explanation. The sample yields some 77,000 clones; 82% were counted once. The top ten clones comprise 1.5% to 2% of the sample. Sequencing was carried out using peripheral blood. These receptors were taken from a woman aged 55 to 70 with acute or convalescent COVID-19.

J is TRBJ2-1 and V is TRBV5-1, with 8 bases lining up with TRBD2. Germline V gives CDR1 SGHRS, CDR2 YFSETQ. With 5 bases clipped from V and 7 bases from J, the junction kept 11 bases outside the gene matches. This CDR3 has 15 residues. CDR3 bases: TGCGCCAGCAGACGCACTAGCGGCGCTTTGAATGAGCAGTTCTTC. Translating it yields CASRRTSGALNEQFF. The whole variable domain, remainder taken from reference TRBV5-1 and TRBJ2-1, is KAGVTQTPRYLIKTRGQQVTLSCSPISGHRSVSWYQQTPGQGLQFLFEYFSETQRNKGNFPGRFSGRQFSNSRSEMNVSTLELGDSALYLCASRRTSGALNEQFFGPGTRLTVL.

CDR3 nucleotide sequence: TGTGCCAGCAGTCGTCAAGAGACCCAGTACTTC. This encodes CASSRQETQYF. The V gene is TRBV6-5, the J gene TRBJ2-5; no firm D call. The V gene's germline CDR1 is MNHEY and CDR2 SVGAGI. This CDR3 is built from 11 residues. V was clipped by 5 bases and J by 2 bases, with 3 bases between them.

This clone was observed once. The chain joins TRBV4-1 to TRBJ2-7, with 8 bases identical to TRBD1. The trim removed 6 bases at V and 3 bases at J, leaving 7 bases unmatched. This CDR3 region has 14 residues. The germline V gene encodes CDR1 MGHRA and CDR2 YSYEKL. The chain's CDR3 is CASSMGQEVYEQYF. The CDR3 coding sequence is TGCGCCAGCAGTATGGGACAGGAGGTCTACGAGCAGTACTTC.

The chain links TRBV24-1 to TRBJ2-2; TRBD1 agrees at 9 bases. CDR3 length: 18 residues. Looked up from germline, CDR1 is KGHDR and CDR2 is SFDVKD. With 4 bases clipped from V and 8 bases from J, the junction kept 16 bases outside the gene matches. This CDR3 reads CATSDRGSGDRDSGELFF. DNA for the CDR3: TGTGCCACCAGTGACCGCGGCTCTGGGGACAGGGACTCTGGGGAGCTGTTTTTT.

The chain joins TRBV29-1 to TRBJ1-4; 10 bases line up with TRBD1. Germline V gene lookup returns CDR1 SQVTM and CDR2 ANQGSEA. This CDR3 is built from 12 residues. The trim removed 7 bases at V and 10 bases at J, leaving 6 bases unmatched. In nucleotides, the CDR3 is TGCAGCGAGCGGGACAGGGGTGGAAAACTGTTTTTT. This encodes CSERDRGGKLFF.

This clone was recorded only once. V and J are TRBV19 and TRBJ2-1; TRBD2 matches 9 bases. Looked up from germline, CDR1 is LNHDA and CDR2 is SQIVND (reference sequence). CDR3 length: 16 amino acids. With V trimmed by 5 bases and J by 4 bases, 9 bases remained unmatched. The CDR3 spells CASSYASGTRYNEQFF. The CDR3 nucleotides read TGTGCCAGTAGTTACGCTAGCGGGACCAGATACAATGAGCAGTTCTTC.

The chain is built from TRBV19 and TRBJ1-4; D call uncertain. The length of the CDR3 is 12 residues. Germline V lookup: CDR1 LNHDA, CDR2 SQIVND (reference sequence). V shed 5 bases and J shed 6 bases, with 7 bases lying between them. The CDR3 loop is CASSGPDEKLFF. The CDR3 DNA sequence: TGTGCCAGTAGTGGCCCAGATGAAAAACTGTTTTTT. The variable domain in full, completed from reference TRBV19 and TRBJ1-4, reads DGGITQSPKYLFRKEGQNVTLSCEQNLNHDAMYWYRQDPGQGLRLIYYSQIVNDFQKGDIAEGYSVSREKKESFPLTVTSAQKNPTAFYLCASSGPDEKLFFGSGTQLSVL.

A remark on this clone: In the same sample, other DNA sequences code for this CDR3. The chain links TRBV5-1 to TRBJ2-5, with TRBD2 matching over 8 bases. V lost 5 bases and J lost 2; bases outside the gene matches: 5. In germline, CDR1 is SGHRS, CDR2 YFSETQ. The CDR3 contains 14 residues. Written as DNA, the CDR3 is TGCGCCAGCAGAACCGGGACTAGGCAAGAGACCCAGTACTTC. Protein product: CASRTGTRQETQYF.

Comment on this clone: The junction departs from the called germline gene at one end, perhaps through a read error. The CDR3 bases are TGTGCCAGCAGCTTAGGACCTTCAGGGGGGTTTTTTCACTTC. As protein: CASSLGPSGGFFHF. This chain connects TRBV7-2 to TRBJ2-5, with D possibly TRBD1 on 7 matching bases. The CDR3 has 14 amino acids. Per the germline V gene, CDR1 is SGHTA and CDR2 is FQGNSA. The whole variable domain, remainder taken from reference TRBV7-2 and TRBJ2-5, is GAGVSQSPSNKVTEKGKDVELRCDPISGHTALYWYRQSLGQGLEFLIYFQGNSAPDKSGLPSDRFSAERTGGSVSTLTIQRTQQEDSAVYLCASSLGPSGGFFHFGPGTRLLVL.

This clone has just one count. The CDR3 sequence: CASSSTYEQYF. Written as DNA, the CDR3 is TGTGCCAGCAGCTCTACCTACGAGCAGTACTTC. The chain is built from TRBV3-1 (or the pseudogene TRBV3-2) and TRBJ2-7, with D hard to call. The CDR3 length is 11 residues. Trimming took 5 bases from V and 2 from J, leaving 4 bases between them. The V gene's germline CDR1 is LGHDT and CDR2 YNNKEL (reference sequence).

The V gene is TRBV7-9, the J gene TRBJ2-2; D may be TRBD2 (5 bases). Germline V gives CDR1 SEHNR, CDR2 FQNEAQ (reference sequence). Trimming took off 3 bases at V and 6 bases at J, with 8 bases between the two ends. This CDR3 has 13 amino acids. The CDR3 coding sequence is TGTGCCAGCAGCTTCACTAGTTCCGGGGAGCTGTTTTTT. Its translation: CASSFTSSGELFF. Supplemented by reference TRBV7-9 and TRBJ2-2, the full variable domain reads DTGVSQNPRHKITKRGQNVTFRCDPISEHNRLYWYRQTLGQGPEFLTYFQNEAQLEKSRLLSDRFSAERPKGSFSTLEIQRTEQGDSAMYLCASSFTSSGELFFGEGSRLTVL.

The chain couples TRBV24-1 to TRBJ2-3; no reliable D call. Germline V gene sequence: CDR1 KGHDR, CDR2 SFDVKD. Trimming removed 1 base from V and 4 bases from J, with 11 bases in between. This CDR3 has 15 residues. The chain's CDR3 is CATSDLKSFPDTQYF. The DNA of the CDR3 is TGTGCCACCAGTGATTTAAAGAGTTTCCCAGATACGCAGTATTTT.

This chain connects TRBV19 to TRBJ1-1; the D gene is possibly TRBD1 (6 bases). CDR1 is LNHDA, CDR2 SQIVND, per germline (reference sequence). The CDR3 covers 14 residues. Trimming took 5 bases from V and 0 from J, leaving 10 bases between them. The DNA of the CDR3 is TGTGCCAGTAGTCACAGGGCCCTGAACACTGAAGCTTTCTTT. Amino acids: CASSHRALNTEAFF.

This clone has just one count. The genes are TRBV6-5 and TRBJ2-1, with a possible D match to TRBD2 (5 bases). Looked up from germline, CDR1 is MNHEY and CDR2 is SVGAGI. V was pared by 7 bases and J by 6 bases, with 10 bases between. The CDR3 sequence is 12 residues long. The CDR3 bases are TGTGCCAGCATAGGAGGAATCAATGAGCAGTTCTTC. As protein: CASIGGINEQFF.

The CDR3 DNA follows: TGTGCCAGCAGAACATCCCGGGGCTATGGCTACACCTTC. Amino acids: CASRTSRGYGYTF. This chain connects TRBV6-5 to TRBJ1-2; D is ambiguous. From germline, CDR1 is MNHEY and CDR2 SVGAGI. This CDR3 comprises 13 residues. The V end was cut by 6 bases, the J end by 4 bases, with 12 bases between.

V usage is TRBV12-5 and J usage is TRBJ1-1; tentatively, D is TRBD1 (6 bases). The CDR3 runs to 13 residues. Trimming cost V 1 base and J 6 bases, with 9 bases left between them. The germline gives CDR1 LGHNT, CDR2 FRNRAP. The CDR3 bases are TGTGCTAGTGGTTTGGGCAGGGGTGCTGAAGCTTTCTTT. The encoded protein is CASGLGRGAEAFF.

The chain joins TRBV11-3 to TRBJ2-5; TRBD1 agrees at 9 bases. The V segment lost 5 bases and the J segment 5 bases; nucleotides outside the gene matches: 9. Germline loops: CDR1 SGHNT, CDR2 YENEEA. The CDR3 is 15 residues long. CDR3 bases: TGTGCCAGCAGCCCGGGACAGGGAACACAGGAGACCCAGTACTTC. It is translated as CASSPGQGTQETQYF. Looking up the rest from reference TRBV11-3 and TRBJ2-5 gives the full variable domain: EAGVVQSPRYKIIEKKQPVAFWCNPISGHNTLYWYLQNLGQGPELLIRYENEEAVDDSQLPKDRFSAERLKGVDSTLKIQPAELGDSAVYLCASSPGQGTQETQYFGPGTRLLVL.

The V gene is TRBV13, the J gene TRBJ1-1, with unresolved D. CDR1 and CDR2 (germline): PRHDT, FYEKMQ (reference sequence). The CDR3 length is 13 residues. With 0 bases removed from V and 5 bases from J, the gap between germline ends came to 7 bases. CDR3 nucleotide sequence: TGTGCCAGCAGCTTAGGTCGGGGAACTGAAGCTTTCTTT. This encodes CASSLGRGTEAFF.